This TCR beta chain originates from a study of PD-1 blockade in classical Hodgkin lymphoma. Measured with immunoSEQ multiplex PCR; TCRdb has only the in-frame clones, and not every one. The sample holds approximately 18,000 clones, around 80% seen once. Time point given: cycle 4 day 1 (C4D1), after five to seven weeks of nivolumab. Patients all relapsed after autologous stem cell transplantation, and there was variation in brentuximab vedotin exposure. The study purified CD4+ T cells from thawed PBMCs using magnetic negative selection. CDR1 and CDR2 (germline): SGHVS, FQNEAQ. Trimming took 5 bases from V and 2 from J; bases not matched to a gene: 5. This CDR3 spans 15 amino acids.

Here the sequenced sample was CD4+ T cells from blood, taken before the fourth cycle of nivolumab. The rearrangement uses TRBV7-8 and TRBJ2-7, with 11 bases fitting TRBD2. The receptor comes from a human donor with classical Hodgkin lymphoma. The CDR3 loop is CASSQGTSGTYEQYF. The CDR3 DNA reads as TGTGCCAGCAGCCAAGGGACTAGCGGTACCTACGAGCAGTACTTC. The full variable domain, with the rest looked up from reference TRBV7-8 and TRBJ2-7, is GAGVSQSPRYKVAKRGQDVALRCDPISGHVSLFWYQQALGQGPEFLTYFQNEAQLDKSGLPSDRFFAERPEGSVSTLKIQRTQQEDSAVYLCASSQGTSGTYEQYFGPGTRLTVT.